This T cell receptor (beta chain) was sequenced for a study of blood T cell repertoires in COVID-19. Points on this clone: This sample also contains other DNA sequences that code for the same CDR3.

Clones were sequenced by immunoSEQ multiplex PCR, and TCRdb holds only the in-frame ones, with some missing. The sample shows approximately 240,000 clones, around nine tenths of them seen only once. The CDR3 contains 15 residues. Trimming removed 0 bases at V and 0 bases at J, with 6 bases between. The V gene's germline CDR1 is MNHEY and CDR2 SVGAGI. Sequenced material: peripheral blood. The chain combines TRBV6-5 with TRBJ1-3; D not certain. This sequence was found in a young man with COVID-19, enrolled during active disease. The CDR3 coding sequence is TGTGCCAGCAGTTACTCCAGTTTCTCTGGAAACACCATATATTTT. Protein: CASSYSSFSGNTIYF.